These 20 T cell receptor beta chains came from one sample sequenced in a study of monozygotic twins with inflammatory bowel disease. TCRdb re-called the 5' RACE reads, yielding one record per CDR3 amino acid sequence without DNA. The sample totals around 380,000 distinct CDR3 sequences. Material for sequencing was blood. These receptors were collected from a human donor with ulcerative colitis or Crohn's disease, or a healthy co-twin of an affected twin (not recorded which).

V gene TRBV3-1 combines with J gene TRBJ2-2; lacking DNA, the TRBD2 call made by TCRdb goes unchecked. The CDR3 loop spans 17 amino acids. Per germline, CDR1 LGHDT and CDR2 YNNKEL (reference sequence). This CDR3 is CASSRETSGVDGGELFF.

The V and J genes are TRBV18 and TRBJ2-7; the TRBD1 assignment by TCRdb is unverifiable without DNA. CDR1 KGHSH and CDR2 LQKENI come from the germline V gene. The CDR3 totals 16 residues. This CDR3 is CASSNGQHSGYYEQYF.

The J gene is TRBJ1-5, the V gene TRBV12-3 or TRBV12-4. The CDR3 consists of 16 residues. CDR3 region: CASSRAFKEANQPQHF.

The rearrangement uses TRBV5-1 and TRBJ2-2; without DNA, the TCRdb call of TRBD2 cannot be checked. Per germline, CDR1 SGHRS and CDR2 YFSETQ. The CDR3 is 15 residues long. Here the CDR3 reads CASSLLTSGTGELFF.

The chain has TRBV30 and TRBJ1-6. CDR3 length: 14 amino acids. Germline values: CDR1 GTSNPN, CDR2 SVGIG (reference sequence). The CDR3 protein is CAWSVHGTHSPLHF.

The V call is TRBV6-5, the J call TRBJ1-6; TCRdb calls TRBD1, which cannot be checked without DNA. Germline CDR1 and CDR2: MNHEY and SVGAGI. The CDR3 contains 18 residues. This chain's CDR3 is CASSYSRGGASYNSPLHF.

The chain joins TRBV4-2 to TRBJ1-3. Germline values: CDR1 LGHNA, CDR2 YNFKEQ. The CDR3 length is 12 residues. The chain's CDR3 is CASSLSLNTIYF.

The V and J genes are TRBV5-4 and TRBJ2-1; without DNA, the TCRdb call of TRBD2 cannot be checked. The germline gives CDR1 SGHNT, CDR2 YYREEE (reference sequence). The CDR3 sequence is 16 residues long. The CDR3 here is CASSLGLAGVQDEQFF.

The chain joins TRBV14 to TRBJ1-1; TCRdb proposes TRBD1, but this gene call is untestable without DNA. The CDR3 runs to 13 residues. The germline CDR1 and CDR2 sequences are SGHDN and FVKESK. CDR3 sequence reads: CASRTTGGTEAFF.

The CDR3 here is CASCHSNQPQHF. The J gene is TRBJ1-5, the V gene TRBV28. CDR1 and CDR2 from the germline V gene are MDHEN and SYDVKM. The CDR3 length is 12 residues.

The rearrangement uses TRBV12-3 or TRBV12-4 and TRBJ1-2; checking the TCRdb D call of TRBD1 is not possible without DNA. The CDR3 consists of 17 residues. The CDR3 loop reads CASSLTDRGGGWYGYTF.

This chain uses TRBV6-1 with TRBJ1-2; TCRdb names TRBD1, which stays unverified in the absence of DNA. Germline assignment: CDR1 MNHNS and CDR2 SASEGT. The CDR3 sequence is 12 residues long. CDR3 region: CASSLSGTPATF.

The chain recombines TRBV30 with TRBJ2-2. The germline V gene encodes CDR1 GTSNPN and CDR2 SVGIG (reference sequence). The CDR3 runs 15 residues. The CDR3 protein is CAWNHLSGGAGELFF.

The V gene is TRBV7-3, the J gene TRBJ2-7; TCRdb's D call, TRBD1, is unchecked because there is no DNA. The CDR3 is 15 residues long. Per germline, CDR1 SGHTA and CDR2 FQGTGA. CDR3 region: CASSLTGGSSYEQYF. Together with reference TRBV7-3 and TRBJ2-7, the CDR3 gives the full variable domain: GAGVSQTPSNKVTEKGKYVELRCDPISGHTALYWYRQSLGQGPEFLIYFQGTGAADDSGLPNDRFFAVRPEGSVSTLKIQRTERGDSAVYLCASSLTGGSSYEQYFGPGTRLTVT.

The chain uses TRBV15 and TRBJ2-1; without DNA, the TCRdb call of TRBD2 cannot be checked. This CDR3 spans 17 amino acids. In germline, CDR1 is LNHNV, CDR2 YYDKDF (reference sequence). The CDR3 is CATSRGDSSGIYNEQFF.

V usage is TRBV20-1 and J usage is TRBJ2-3; TCRdb's D gene call, TRBD2, goes unchecked for lack of DNA. Germline-derived CDR1 and CDR2 are DFQATT and SNEGSKA (reference sequence). The CDR3 contains 14 residues. The CDR3 is CSAGAHPNTDTQYF.

V gene TRBV12-3 or TRBV12-4 combines with J gene TRBJ2-4; the D gene TCRdb calls, TRBD1, cannot be checked with no DNA. This CDR3 spans 16 amino acids. The CDR3 here is CASSLRGARAKNIQYF.

J is TRBJ2-7 and V is TRBV20-1; no DNA is available, so the TRBD2 call from TCRdb remains unchecked. CDR1 is DFQATT, CDR2 SNEGSKA, per germline (reference sequence). The CDR3 is 13 residues long. CDR3 residues: CSASFGLAGLQYF.

The V and J genes are TRBV6-2 or TRBV6-3 and TRBJ1-2; TCRdb indicates TRBD1, and absent DNA this call remains unverified. The CDR3 covers 16 residues. Germline values: CDR1 MNHEY, CDR2 SVGEGT. The CDR3 here is CASSYSNPGQTYGYTF.

This rearrangement joins TRBV7-6 to TRBJ2-1; TCRdb reports TRBD1, a call that lacks DNA to check it against. The CDR3 covers 15 residues. CDR1 and CDR2 (germline): SGHVS, FNYEAQ. Here the CDR3 reads CASSSDQGFRNEQFF.